This T cell receptor beta chain emerged from a study of shared clonotypes between healthy human individuals. General study results and limits: The represented genetic and exposure-history diversity was limited by the small number of donors.

With regard to this clone: Its antigen is still unknown.

Germline CDR1 is LGHNA and CDR2 is YNFKEQ. The CDR3 extends over 15 amino acids. Trimming cost V 4 bases and J 4 bases; bases outside gene matches: 7. Sequenced by immunoSEQ multiplex PCR; TCRdb stores in-frame clones only, minus some. This sample has about 2.1 million clones; approximately 92% occur once, and the top ten carry about 1.6%. The naive CD8 population came from CD45RO-negative cells selected for CCR7, without terminally differentiated effector memory CD45RA+ cells. There were no recent acute infections or vaccinations among the donors, who were healthy HIV-negative adults. This receptor was obtained from a man aged 18 to 29 in good health. Some clones in this sample may be carry-over from other donors' samples. The genes are TRBV4-2 and TRBJ2-7, with TRBD2 matching 10 bases. Sample: naive CD8+ T cells from PBMCs. CDR3 nucleotides: TGTGCCAGCAGCCTTGGACTAGCGGAGGGGTACGAGCAGTACTTC. Protein sequence: CASSLGLAEGYEQYF.